This paragraph reports one T cell receptor (beta chain). This specimen comes from a study of blood T cell repertoires in COVID-19. Study summary: Researchers got acute and convalescent COVID-19 samples from the United States, Italy and Spain. PBMCs, B-cell-depleted T cells, or T cells were the source of the cDNA or gDNA that made up the material.

Methods used by the authors: Estimates of nucleated cell counts were drawn from the amplification of reference gene primers. Only in-frame clones appear in the TCRdb table, and some are missing; sequencing was by immunoSEQ multiplex PCR. V and J calls and clone size are as listed in that table; D and trimming were resolved from the DNA. The sample records roughly 150,000 clones, around four fifths being singletons. CDR1 and CDR2 (germline): LGHNA, YNFKEQ. The V gene end was trimmed by 4 bases and the J gene end by 5 bases; junction bases not matched to a gene: 10. This CDR3 is 15 amino acids long. The V and J genes are TRBV4-2 and TRBJ2-5; 7 bases fit TRBD2. This clonotype originated in a woman of 80 years or more with acute or convalescent COVID-19. The sample taken for sequencing was peripheral blood. Here the CDR3 DNA reads TGTGCCAGCAGCCCAACCGGGGGGTCGGTGGAGACCCAGTACTTC. Protein: CASSPTGGSVETQYF.